These 26 T cell receptor beta chains came from one sample sequenced in a study of shared clonotypes between healthy human individuals. Assay: immunoSEQ multiplex PCR; the TCRdb copy retains only in-frame clones and omits some. The table records nearly 1 million clones, roughly 72% of them present only once. The sequenced sample was memory CD4+ T cells sorted from blood. Regarding subset: CD45RA-negative fraction. The receptors originated from a man younger than 35 in good health.

This clone was counted at least ten times. Other nucleotide sequences in the sample specify the same CDR3. V and J are TRBV27 and TRBJ2-7; D gene uncertain. Germline lookup yields CDR1 MNHEY and CDR2 SMNVEV (reference sequence). The length of the CDR3 is 15 residues. V was shortened by 4 bases and J by 2 bases, with 15 bases between the two germline ends. CDR3 DNA: TGTGCCAGCAGTTCCCCATCGGACGGAACCTACGAGCAGTACTTC. Translating gives CASSSPSDGTYEQYF.

The rearrangement joins TRBV4-2 to TRBJ2-5; D not resolved. CDR1 is LGHNA, CDR2 YNFKEQ, per germline. This CDR3 has 15 amino acids. V was clipped by 2 bases and J by 5 bases, with 15 bases between them. CDR3 residues: CASSQSWGFLETQYF. For the CDR3, the DNA is TGTGCCAGCAGCCAAAGTTGGGGATTTTTGGAGACCCAGTACTTC.

V gene TRBV6-1 combines with J gene TRBJ1-4; the D is unclear. The germline CDR1 and CDR2 sequences are MNHNS and SASEGT. The V end was cut by 5 bases, the J end by 8 bases, with 15 bases between. The CDR3 is 14 amino acids. CDR3 sequence (DNA): TGTGCCAGCAGTAGGAGTAATCGGGGAGAAAAACTGTTTTTT. This encodes CASSRSNRGEKLFF.

At least ten counts were recorded for this clone. This sequence joins TRBV19 and TRBJ1-6, with TRBD1 matching over 7 bases. In germline, CDR1 is LNHDA, CDR2 SQIVND (reference sequence). This CDR3 spans 14 amino acids. J was trimmed by 10 bases and V by 5 bases; bases with no gene match: 8. This CDR3 is CASSSRQGESPLHF. Here the CDR3 DNA reads TGTGCCAGTAGTTCCAGACAGGGTGAATCACCCCTCCACTTT.

This clone occurred once. The V and J genes are TRBV19 and TRBJ2-7, with TRBD1 identical over 10 bases. The CDR3 is 15 residues long. Per the germline V gene, CDR1 is LNHDA and CDR2 is SQIVND (reference sequence). V shed 5 bases, J shed 5 bases, and the junction held 9 bases outside the gene matches. The CDR3 is CASSERGQGLDEQYF. The CDR3 nucleotides are TGTGCCAGTAGTGAGCGGGGACAGGGGCTCGACGAGCAGTACTTC.

This chain links TRBV5-6 with TRBJ1-5; maybe TRBD1 (5 bases). In germline, CDR1 is SGHDT, CDR2 YYEEEE. The CDR3 has 17 residues. V lost 0 bases and J 11 bases, leaving 24 bases between the germline ends. The CDR3 nucleotides read TGTGCCAGCAGCTTGGGATCTTCAGCCGGGACTCAGAATACCCAGCATTTT. It translates to CASSLGSSAGTQNTQHF.

The chain has TRBV28 and TRBJ1-3, with D unclear. CDR3 length: 16 residues. Trimming shortened V by 6 bases and J by 0 bases, and 15 bases separated the two germline ends. Germline lookup yields CDR1 MDHEN and CDR2 SYDVKM. The CDR3 nucleotides are TGTGCCAGCAGCGACCTCCTCGCTAGCTCTGGAAACACCATATATTTT. It is translated as CASSDLLASSGNTIYF.

The CDR3 DNA reads TGTGCCAGCAGCCGTCCTACAGGGAACTCCTACAATGAGCAGTTCTTC. Encoded protein: CASSRPTGNSYNEQFF. V is TRBV27 and J is TRBJ2-1, with D possibly being TRBD1 (6 bases). The germline V gene has CDR1 MNHEY and CDR2 SMNVEV (reference sequence). V gave up 6 bases and J gave up 0 bases, with 15 bases separating them. The CDR3 covers 16 residues.

The chain recombines TRBV5-6 with TRBJ2-7; D gene ambiguous. Trimming removed 0 bases at V and 2 bases at J, with 12 bases between. The CDR3 has 15 amino acids. Germline V CDR1 and CDR2: SGHDT, YYEEEE. CDR3 DNA: TGTGCCAGCAGCTTGGTCTGGGGAACGGCCTACGAGCAGTACTTC. Residues: CASSLVWGTAYEQYF.

The chain joins TRBV7-9 to TRBJ1-4; the match to TRBD1 covers 9 bases. The CDR3 is made up of 15 amino acids. Germline CDR1 is SEHNR and CDR2 is FQNEAQ (reference sequence). Trimming removed 5 bases from V and 5 bases from J; junction bases left unmatched: 6. The DNA of the CDR3 is TGTGCCAGCAGCCCCTGGGACAGGGAAAATGAAAAACTGTTTTTT. It encodes CASSPWDRENEKLFF.

The chain is built from TRBV18 and TRBJ2-2, with TRBD2 matching 10 bases. The junction had 8 bases not matched to a gene; V was cut back by 2 bases and J by 2 bases. The CDR3 is 18 amino acids. Germline values: CDR1 KGHSH, CDR2 LQKENI. The CDR3 DNA follows: TGTGCCAGCTCACCAGAGCCTAGCGGGAGTTTTAACACCGGGGAGCTGTTTTTT. This translates into CASSPEPSGSFNTGELFF.

Points on this clone: The sample contains more than one DNA sequence encoding this CDR3. The V and J genes are TRBV18 and TRBJ2-2; tentative D call: TRBD1 (5 bases). With 6 bases removed from V and 4 bases from J, the gap between germline ends came to 12 bases. Germline assignment: CDR1 KGHSH and CDR2 LQKENI. The CDR3 consists of 14 residues. The CDR3 protein is CASSQGQTTGELFF. For the CDR3, the DNA is TGTGCCAGCTCCCAAGGACAAACCACCGGGGAGCTGTTTTTT.

In its sample, this clone was seen a few times. The V call is TRBV4-3, the J call TRBJ2-1; D is perhaps TRBD2 (6 bases). Trimming removed 5 bases from V and 9 bases from J, with 14 bases in between. This CDR3 has 13 amino acids. Germline V CDR1 and CDR2: LGHNA, YSLEER. The CDR3 protein is CASSGGIIGEQFF. CDR3 nucleotide sequence: TGCGCCAGCAGCGGCGGGATTATAGGTGAGCAGTTCTTC.

Concerning this clone itself: One junction end does not reproduce the germline sequence, and a read error may be involved. The chain is built from TRBV7-7 and TRBJ2-3; D perhaps matches TRBD2 (6 bases). The CDR3 has 14 residues. The germline V gene encodes CDR1 SSHAT and CDR2 FNYEAQ (reference sequence). Here the CDR3 reads CASSFGGSTDTQYF. The DNA for the CDR3 is TGTGCTAGCAGCTTTGGGGGGAGCACAGATACGCAGTATTTT.

The chain links TRBV11-2 to TRBJ2-3; a weak D match, TRBD1 (5 bases). The CDR3 spans 16 residues. The ends were cut back, 0 bases at V and 2 bases at J, with 12 bases in the middle. Germline CDR1 and CDR2: SGHAT and FQNNGV. CDR3 residues: CASSLDGASITDTQYF. The CDR3 DNA reads TGTGCCAGCAGCTTAGATGGGGCCAGCATCACAGATACGCAGTATTTT.

This clone was seen once. V and J are TRBV6-6 and TRBJ1-1; 7 bases fit TRBD1. This CDR3 region has 13 residues. Germline V CDR1 and CDR2: MNHNY, SVGAGI (reference sequence). V trimming: 5 bases; J trimming: 3 bases; junction bases outside the gene matches: 3. The CDR3 is CASSEGQHTEAFF. The CDR3 region has the DNA TGTGCCAGCAGTGAGGGACAGCACACTGAAGCTTTCTTT.

This clone was seen once. A read error is the likely source, as a far larger clone sits one nucleotide away. The rearrangement links TRBV5-4 to TRBJ1-2; a weak D match, TRBD1 (5 bases). The CDR3 covers 13 residues. Between the trimmed V and J ends, which lost 3 bases and 4 bases, there was a span of 10 bases. Germline CDR1 reads SGHNT; CDR2 reads YYREEE (reference sequence). CDR3 nucleotides: TGTGCCAGCAGCTGGGACGGACGCTATGGCTACACCTTC. It translates to CASSWDGRYGYTF.

This rearrangement joins TRBV9 to TRBJ2-5; 12 bases align to TRBD2. CDR3 length: 21 amino acids. Germline CDR1 is SGDLS and CDR2 is YYNGEE. Trimming at V came to 0 bases and at J to 1 base, leaving 16 bases not matched to a gene. The DNA of the CDR3 is TGTGCCAGCAGCGTAGCCTCACCTAGCGGGGGGGCCAAAAGTGGCCAAGAGACCCAGTACTTC. Translation gives CASSVASPSGGAKSGQETQYF.

V gene TRBV7-9 combines with J gene TRBJ2-1; the D is unclear. The germline V gene has CDR1 SEHNR and CDR2 FQNEAQ (reference sequence). V was shortened by 4 bases and J by 3 bases, with 10 bases between the two germline ends. This CDR3 is 14 amino acids long. CDR3 residues: CASSSWTLYNEQFF. CDR3 bases: TGTGCCAGCAGCTCCTGGACCCTCTACAATGAGCAGTTCTTC.

The genes are TRBV7-2 and TRBJ1-3, with 7 bases aligning to TRBD1. This CDR3 spans 14 amino acids. From germline, CDR1 is SGHTA and CDR2 FQGNSA. V gave up 5 bases and J gave up 4 bases; unmatched junction bases: 5. The CDR3 sequence: CASSMTGPGNTIYF. CDR3 sequence (DNA): TGTGCCAGCAGCATGACAGGGCCAGGAAACACCATATATTTT. Together with reference TRBV7-2 and TRBJ1-3, the CDR3 gives the full variable domain: GAGVSQSPSNKVTEKGKDVELRCDPISGHTALYWYRQSLGQGLEFLIYFQGNSAPDKSGLPSDRFSAERTGGSVSTLTIQRTQQEDSAVYLCASSMTGPGNTIYFGEGSWLTVV.

The rearrangement links TRBV5-4 to TRBJ1-5; maybe TRBD1 (5 bases). The CDR3 covers 15 residues. Germline V gene lookup returns CDR1 SGHNT and CDR2 YYREEE (reference sequence). V was clipped by 0 bases and J by 0 bases, with 7 bases between them. Here the CDR3 reads CASSLDRYSNQPQHF. DNA of the CDR3: TGTGCCAGCAGCTTGGACAGGTATAGCAATCAGCCCCAGCATTTT.

This chain uses TRBV5-1 with TRBJ2-3; D unresolved. Germline V gives CDR1 SGHRS, CDR2 YFSETQ. CDR3 length: 13 residues. V was cut by 0 bases and J by 6 bases, with 8 bases left in between. The CDR3 reads CASSLASPDTQYF. The CDR3 bases are TGCGCCAGCAGCTTGGCCTCTCCCGATACGCAGTATTTT.

This clone was seen only a few times. The chain couples TRBV11-2 to TRBJ1-1, with 10 bases lining up with TRBD1. With V trimmed by 9 bases and J by 4 bases, 5 bases remained unmatched. This CDR3 has 13 amino acids. Germline V gene sequence: CDR1 SGHAT, CDR2 FQNNGV. CDR3 sequence: CASSGQGSTEAFF. For the CDR3, the DNA is TGTGCCAGTTCGGGACAGGGGTCCACTGAAGCTTTCTTT.

Points on this clone: Within the sample, other DNA sequences also encode this same CDR3. The gene calls are TRBV5-1 and TRBJ2-3; TRBD2 is a possible D gene (5 bases). This CDR3 spans 15 amino acids. Germline CDR1 is SGHRS and CDR2 is YFSETQ. V lost 0 bases to trimming and J lost 1 base, with 9 bases between them. This CDR3 reads CASSLAGRGTDTQYF. The CDR3 DNA sequence: TGCGCCAGCAGCTTGGCTGGGCGGGGCACAGATACGCAGTATTTT.

The CDR3 is CASSSVGTRGYTF. The CDR3 coding sequence is TGTGCCAGCAGTTCGGTGGGAACGCGGGGCTACACCTTC. This chain uses TRBV28 with TRBJ1-2; D gene uncertain. Trimming stripped 4 bases from V and 8 bases from J, with 14 bases between. This CDR3 has 13 residues. Germline CDR1 MDHEN, CDR2 SYDVKM.

This chain connects TRBV30 to TRBJ2-6; D gene unclear. The CDR3 consists of 13 residues. Germline V gene data show CDR1 as GTSNPN and CDR2 as SVGIG (reference sequence). Trimming pared 7 bases from V and 2 bases from J, leaving 9 bases between. In nucleotides, the CDR3 is TGTGCCTCTACGTTCCCTGGGGCCAACGTCCTGACTTTC. This gives the protein CASTFPGANVLTF.